This T cell receptor (beta chain) was sequenced in a study of T cells after yellow fever vaccination (dated 2019 in TCRdb). In the study overall: Libraries from fractions with low cell numbers were prepared with the SMART-Seq v4 Ultra Low Input RNA kit. Bulk TCR alpha and beta repertoires were sequenced longitudinally to track T-cell clones before and after primary and booster YFV17D yellow fever vaccination. Two healthy male donors, one aged 18 to 30 and one aged 30 to 40 years, made up the cohort. Blood was drawn at multiple timepoints before and after primary and secondary immunization, with bulk PBMC replicates and cell subsets isolated.

Summary of the overall study and its limitations: A small share of clonotypes was detected in both CD4 and CD8 compartments, with the overlap likely arising from convergent recombination. Compared with the primary T-cell response, the secondary T-cell response was weaker but faster, peaking on day 5 rather than day 15. FACS-sorted repertoires could contain abundant contaminating clonotypes from the bulk population, so computational filtering was required. After the booster, most of the clones that had expanded following primary vaccination were detected again (96% of CD4 and roughly 90% of CD8), which suggests that memory was broadly maintained. The study included only two donors, which limits how far the findings can be generalized.

These reads were obtained on an Illumina NovaSeq 6000. TCR cDNA was made using 5'RACE template switching, a step that added a universal primer site and unique molecular identifiers. cDNA synthesis was primed from both the TCR alpha and TCR beta constant segments. Library amplification used two PCR steps, and the second PCR step added sample barcodes and sequencing adapters. Sequencing of the libraries was done on either Illumina HiSeq 2500 (2x100 bp) or NovaSeq (2x150 bp). The paper's processing steps were these. MIGEC was used to demultiplex reads and collapse the reads into UMI consensus sequences, and MiXCR was used for V(D)J alignment. Vaccine-responding clonotypes were defined with edgeR using replicate PBMC samples, requiring FDR below 0.01 and a log2 fold change above 5 up to day 15. Bulk clonotypes were assigned CD4 or CD8 identity according to which sequenced CD4 or CD8 repertoire held them at higher abundance. The public reads were reanalyzed by TCRdb: fastp trimming at Q25, MiXCR alignment, in-frame beta chains only. CDR3 protein sequences are deduplicated, and each keeps its most common genes and DNA. These V and J calls are TCRdb output, not the study's own analysis. A total of about 350,000 distinct CDR3 sequences appear in this sample, about an eighth of them only once. 2.5% to 3.5% of the sample goes to the ten largest clones.

A note on this clonotype: Its antigen is not yet known. No qualities accompany the bases; no much larger clone lies one base away.

The CDR3 runs 17 residues from the cysteine to the phenylalanine. The CDR3 DNA has 51 bases and is translated from base 1. CDR1 is given as LNHDA and CDR2 as SQIVND, both from the germline V gene (reference sequence). Trimming at the junction amounts to 1 base on V and 5 bases on J, and the germline ends lie 18 bases apart. The meaning of the sample's treatment or condition label: live attenuated yellow fever vaccine strain. A standard Ficoll-Paque protocol was used to isolate PBMCs from peripheral blood. Dynabeads CD4 and CD8 positive selection kits were used to isolate the CD4 and CD8 T-cell fractions. TriZol was used to extract RNA from bulk PBMCs, CD4 and CD8 fractions, and dextramer-positive and dextramer-negative fractions.

The rearranged segments are TRBV19 and TRBJ1-5; no D gene call is confident. The sequencing used CD4+ T cells sorted from PBMCs, collected 15 days after the yellow fever booster vaccination. The clonotype originates from a man aged 18 to 29 who received the YFV17D yellow fever vaccine. The CDR3 loop reads CASSIVPGREKDQPQHF. In nucleotides, the sequence is TGTGCCAGTAGTATAGTGCCTGGGCGGGAAAAAGATCAGCCCCAGCATTTT.